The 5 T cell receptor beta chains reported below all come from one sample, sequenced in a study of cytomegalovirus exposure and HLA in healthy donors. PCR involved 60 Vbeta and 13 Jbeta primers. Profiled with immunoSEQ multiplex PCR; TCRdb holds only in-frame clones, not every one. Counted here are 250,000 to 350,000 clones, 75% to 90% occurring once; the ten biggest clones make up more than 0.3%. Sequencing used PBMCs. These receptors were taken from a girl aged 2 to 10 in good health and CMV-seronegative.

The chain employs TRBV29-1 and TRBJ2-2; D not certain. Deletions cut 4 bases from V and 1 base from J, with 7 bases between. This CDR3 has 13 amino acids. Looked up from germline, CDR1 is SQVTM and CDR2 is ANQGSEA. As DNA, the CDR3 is TGCAGCGTTGCATCGGGGAACACCGGGGAGCTGTTTTTT. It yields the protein CSVASGNTGELFF.

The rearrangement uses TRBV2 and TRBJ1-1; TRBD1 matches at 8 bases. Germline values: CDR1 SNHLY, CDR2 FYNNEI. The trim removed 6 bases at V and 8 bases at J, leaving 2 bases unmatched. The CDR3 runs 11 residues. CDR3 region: CASSRTGEAFF. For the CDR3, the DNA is TGTGCCAGCAGCAGGACAGGGGAAGCTTTCTTT.

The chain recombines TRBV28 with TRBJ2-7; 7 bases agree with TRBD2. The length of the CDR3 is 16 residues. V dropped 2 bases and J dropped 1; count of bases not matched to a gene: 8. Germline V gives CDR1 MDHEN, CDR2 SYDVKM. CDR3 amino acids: CASSLAGLRASYEQYF. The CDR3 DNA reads TGTGCCAGCAGTTTAGCGGGACTAAGAGCTTCCTACGAGCAGTACTTC. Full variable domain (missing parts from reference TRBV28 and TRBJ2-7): DVKVTQSSRYLVKRTGEKVFLECVQDMDHENMFWYRQDPGLGLRLIYFSYDVKMKEKGDIPEGYSVSREKKERFSLILESASTNQTSMYLCASSLAGLRASYEQYFGPGTRLTVT.

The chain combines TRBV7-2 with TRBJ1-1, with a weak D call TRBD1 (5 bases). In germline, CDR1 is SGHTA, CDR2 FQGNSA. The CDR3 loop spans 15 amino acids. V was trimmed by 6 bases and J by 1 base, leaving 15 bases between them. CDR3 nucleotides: TGTGCCAGCAGTTCCCGACGACAGCAGAACACTGAAGCTTTCTTT. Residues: CASSSRRQQNTEAFF.

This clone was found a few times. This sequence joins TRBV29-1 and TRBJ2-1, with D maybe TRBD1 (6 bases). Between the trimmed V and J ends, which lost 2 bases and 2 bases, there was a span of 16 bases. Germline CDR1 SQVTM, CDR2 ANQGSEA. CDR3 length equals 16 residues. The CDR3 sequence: CSVEYGRGSTYNEQFF. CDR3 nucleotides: TGCAGCGTTGAATATGGTAGGGGGAGCACCTACAATGAGCAGTTCTTC.